This T cell receptor beta chain was sequenced in a study of blood T cell repertoires in COVID-19. Background on the study: Some COVID-19 samples were acute and others convalescent; all came from the United States, Italy and Spain. T cells, B-cell-depleted T cells, or PBMCs provided the cDNA or gDNA that served as material.

All enrollees were roughly 18 to 89 years old and from about 24 US areas. This CDR3 contains 16 residues. V lost 5 bases, J lost 7 bases, and 16 bases stayed unmatched. Per germline, CDR1 SGHRS and CDR2 YFSETQ. Sequencing was performed with immunoSEQ multiplex PCR; in TCRdb, only in-frame clones are kept and a portion is missing. The sample lists about 120,000 clones, around 83% occurring once. Sequencing was done on a sample of PBMCs or T cells enriched from blood (not recorded which). This sequence was found in a woman aged 25 to 39 who had recovered from COVID-19. The rearrangement joins TRBV5-1 to TRBJ2-7; 9 bases line up with TRBD1. The CDR3 DNA is TGCGCCAGCAGGTTTTTCGTGACAGGGGGAATTCGAGAGCAGTACTTC. Amino acid sequence: CASRFFVTGGIREQYF.